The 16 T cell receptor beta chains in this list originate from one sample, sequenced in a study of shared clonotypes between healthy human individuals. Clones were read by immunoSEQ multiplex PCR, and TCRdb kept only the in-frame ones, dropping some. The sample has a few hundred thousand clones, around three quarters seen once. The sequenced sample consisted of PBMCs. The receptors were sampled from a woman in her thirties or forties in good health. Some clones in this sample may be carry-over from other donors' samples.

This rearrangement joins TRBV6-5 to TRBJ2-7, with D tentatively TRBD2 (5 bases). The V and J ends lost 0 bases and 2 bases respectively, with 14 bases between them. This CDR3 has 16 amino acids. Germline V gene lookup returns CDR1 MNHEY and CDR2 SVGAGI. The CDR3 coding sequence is TGTGCCAGCAGTTACTCGACGCTAGCTTTTGCCTACGAGCAGTACTTC. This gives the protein CASSYSTLAFAYEQYF.

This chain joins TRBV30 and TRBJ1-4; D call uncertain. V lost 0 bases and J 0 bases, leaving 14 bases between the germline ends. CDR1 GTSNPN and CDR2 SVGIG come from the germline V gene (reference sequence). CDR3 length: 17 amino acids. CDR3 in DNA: TGTGCCTGGAGTGTACAGTACGGAACCTCAACTAATGAAAAACTGTTTTTT. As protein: CAWSVQYGTSTNEKLFF.

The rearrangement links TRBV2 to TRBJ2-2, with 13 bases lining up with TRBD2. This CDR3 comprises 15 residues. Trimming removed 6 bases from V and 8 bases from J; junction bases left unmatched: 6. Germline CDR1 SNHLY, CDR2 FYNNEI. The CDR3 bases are TGTGCCAGCAGGGGGACTAGCGGGAAGTCGGGGGAGCTGTTTTTT. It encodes CASRGTSGKSGELFF. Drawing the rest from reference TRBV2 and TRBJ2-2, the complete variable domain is EPEVTQTPSHQVTQMGQEVILRCVPISNHLYFYWYRQILGQKVEFLVSFYNNEISEKSEIFDDQFSVERPDGSNFTLKIRSTKLEDSAMYFCASRGTSGKSGELFFGEGSRLTVL.

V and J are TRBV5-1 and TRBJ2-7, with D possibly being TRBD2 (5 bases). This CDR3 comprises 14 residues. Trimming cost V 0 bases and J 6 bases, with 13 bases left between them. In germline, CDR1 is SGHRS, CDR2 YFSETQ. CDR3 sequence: CASSLGGLGSEQYF. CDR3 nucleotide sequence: TGCGCCAGCAGCTTGGGAGGGTTGGGGTCCGAGCAGTACTTC. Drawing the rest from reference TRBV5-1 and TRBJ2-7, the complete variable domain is KAGVTQTPRYLIKTRGQQVTLSCSPISGHRSVSWYQQTPGQGLQFLFEYFSETQRNKGNFPGRFSGRQFSNSRSEMNVSTLELGDSALYLCASSLGGLGSEQYFGPGTRLTVT.

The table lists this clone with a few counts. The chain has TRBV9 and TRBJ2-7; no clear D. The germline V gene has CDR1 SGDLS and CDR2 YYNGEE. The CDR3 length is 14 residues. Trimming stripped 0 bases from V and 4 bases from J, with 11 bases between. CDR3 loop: CASSVDSAEYEQYF. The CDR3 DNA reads TGTGCCAGCAGCGTAGATAGTGCGGAATACGAGCAGTACTTC.

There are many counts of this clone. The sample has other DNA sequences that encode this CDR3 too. The CDR3 region is CAISEGYEQYF. The CDR3 DNA reads TGTGCCATCAGTGAAGGGTACGAGCAGTACTTC. The chain carries TRBV10-3 and TRBJ2-7; D gene unclear. V was cut by 3 bases and J by 4 bases, with 4 bases left in between. Germline values: CDR1 ENHRY, CDR2 SYGVKD. This CDR3 is built from 11 residues.

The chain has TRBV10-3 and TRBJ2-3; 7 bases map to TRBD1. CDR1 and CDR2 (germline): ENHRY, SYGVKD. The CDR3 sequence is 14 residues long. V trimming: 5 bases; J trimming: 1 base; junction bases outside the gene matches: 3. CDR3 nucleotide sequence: TGTGCCATCAGTCTAACAGGGGGCACAGATACGCAGTATTTT. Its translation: CAISLTGGTDTQYF.

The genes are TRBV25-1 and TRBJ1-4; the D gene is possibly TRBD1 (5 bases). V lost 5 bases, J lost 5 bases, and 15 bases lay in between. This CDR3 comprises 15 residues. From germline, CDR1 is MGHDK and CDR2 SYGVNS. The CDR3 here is CASSPAGGGNEKLFF. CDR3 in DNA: TGTGCCAGCAGTCCCGCCGGGGGTGGGAATGAAAAACTGTTTTTT.

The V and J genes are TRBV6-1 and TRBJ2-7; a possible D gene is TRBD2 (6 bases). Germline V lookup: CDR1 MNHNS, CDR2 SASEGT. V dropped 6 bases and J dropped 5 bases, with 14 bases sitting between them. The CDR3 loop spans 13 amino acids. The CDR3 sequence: CASRMEGGNEQYF. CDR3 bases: TGTGCCAGCAGGATGGAGGGTGGCAACGAGCAGTACTTC.

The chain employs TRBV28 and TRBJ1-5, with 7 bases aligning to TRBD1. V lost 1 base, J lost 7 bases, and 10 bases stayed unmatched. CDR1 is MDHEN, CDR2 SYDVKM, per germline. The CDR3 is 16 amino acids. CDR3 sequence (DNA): TGTGCCAGCAGTTTATTCGGCAGGGGGGAAAACCAGCCCCAGCATTTT. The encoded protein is CASSLFGRGENQPQHF.

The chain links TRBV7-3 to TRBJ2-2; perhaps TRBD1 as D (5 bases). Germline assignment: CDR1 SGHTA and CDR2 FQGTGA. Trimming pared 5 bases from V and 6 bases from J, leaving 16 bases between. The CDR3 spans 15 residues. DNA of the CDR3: TGTGCCAGCAGCGCCGGTTGGGGCCTCGCCGGGGAGCTGTTTTTT. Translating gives CASSAGWGLAGELFF.

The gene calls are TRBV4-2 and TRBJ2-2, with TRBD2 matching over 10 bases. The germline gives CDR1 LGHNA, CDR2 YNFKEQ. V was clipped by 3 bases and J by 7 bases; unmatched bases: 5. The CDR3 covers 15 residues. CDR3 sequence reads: CASSQGLARDGELFF. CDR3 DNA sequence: TGTGCCAGCAGCCAGGGACTAGCGAGGGACGGGGAGCTGTTTTTT.

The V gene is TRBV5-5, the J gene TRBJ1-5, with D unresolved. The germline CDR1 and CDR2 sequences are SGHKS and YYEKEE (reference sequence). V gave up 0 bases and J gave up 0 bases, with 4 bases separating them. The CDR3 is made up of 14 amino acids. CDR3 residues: CASSLGYSNQPQHF. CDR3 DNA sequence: TGTGCCAGCAGCTTGGGGTATAGCAATCAGCCCCAGCATTTT.

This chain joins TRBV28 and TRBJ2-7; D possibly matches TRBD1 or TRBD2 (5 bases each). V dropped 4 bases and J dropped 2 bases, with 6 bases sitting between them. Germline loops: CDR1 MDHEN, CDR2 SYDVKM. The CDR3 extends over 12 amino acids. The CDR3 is CASSWGTYEQYF. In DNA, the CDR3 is TGTGCCAGCAGTTGGGGGACCTACGAGCAGTACTTC.

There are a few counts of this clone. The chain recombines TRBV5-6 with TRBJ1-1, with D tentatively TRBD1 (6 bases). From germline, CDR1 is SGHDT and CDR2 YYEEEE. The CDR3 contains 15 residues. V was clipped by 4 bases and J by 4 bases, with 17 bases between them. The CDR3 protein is CASSPRGDGGTEAFF. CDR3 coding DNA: TGTGCCAGCAGCCCGAGGGGGGATGGAGGCACTGAAGCTTTCTTT.

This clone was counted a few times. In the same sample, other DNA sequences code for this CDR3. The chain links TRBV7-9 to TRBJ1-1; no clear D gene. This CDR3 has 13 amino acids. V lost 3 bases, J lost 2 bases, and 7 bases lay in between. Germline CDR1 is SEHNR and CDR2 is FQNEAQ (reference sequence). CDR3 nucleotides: TGTGCCAGCAGCTTTTATGCCAACACTGAAGCTTTCTTT. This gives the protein CASSFYANTEAFF.